This T cell receptor (beta chain) was identified in a study of T cell responses to AZD1222 COVID-19 vaccine. Findings and caveats of the study: Baseline testing showed seropositivity in only five to seven AZD1222 recipients.

In the case of this clone: Its antigen is as yet unknown.

The V gene end was trimmed by 1 base and the J gene end by 7 bases; junction bases not matched to a gene: 6. CDR1 and CDR2 from the germline V gene are GTSNPN and SVGIG (reference sequence). CDR3 length: 13 residues. Profiling relied on immunoSEQ multiplex PCR, and the TCRdb table lists in-frame clones only, not all of them. The data contain 110,000 to 150,000 clones, 85% to 95% of them singletons. The rearrangement links TRBV30 to TRBJ2-5; 7 bases are shared with TRBD1. This TCR came from an adult who had recovered from COVID-19. The sample consisted of peripheral blood, taken after recovery from COVID-19. CDR3: CAWSGQGTGTQYF. CDR3 DNA: TGTGCCTGGAGTGGACAGGGCACCGGGACCCAGTACTTC.